This TCR beta chain appears in the sequencing data of a study of blood T cell repertoires in COVID-19. Clones were sequenced by immunoSEQ multiplex PCR, and TCRdb holds only the in-frame ones, with some missing. The sample yields roughly 500,000 clones, 70% to 90% seen once. The CDR3 spans 14 residues. Trimming shortened V by 3 bases and J by 5 bases, and 12 bases separated the two germline ends. Per germline, CDR1 SGHRS and CDR2 YFSETQ. The rearrangement links TRBV5-1 to TRBJ2-1, with D possibly matching TRBD1 (5 bases). This TCR derives from a human donor in a cohort sampled during active COVID-19. The sequenced material came from peripheral blood. CDR3 region: CASSWGGQDNEQFF. In DNA, the CDR3 is TGCGCCAGCAGCTGGGGCGGCCAAGACAATGAGCAGTTCTTC.